This entry features one TCR beta chain sequence. The antigen remains unidentified. These data originate in a study of cytomegalovirus exposure and HLA in healthy donors. Findings and caveats of the study: Accurate prediction of HLA-A and HLA-B alleles (for most subjects) was reportedly achieved from TCR beta sequences. Some V segments could not be told apart, so they were left out, TRBV6-2 and TRBV6-3 among them.

Germline CDR1 reads SGHTA; CDR2 reads FQGNSA. The CDR3 spans 13 residues. V lost 5 bases, J lost 4 bases, and 8 bases lay in between. It was with 60 Vbeta and 13 Jbeta primers that the PCR ran. The protocol was immunoSEQ multiplex PCR, while the TCRdb copy is restricted to in-frame clones and leaves out a portion. The sample lists about 200,000 clones; more than 65% were seen once. Specimen: PBMCs. The sequence came from a girl aged 5 to 17 in good health and CMV-seropositive. The rearrangement joins TRBV7-2 to TRBJ1-4, with D unresolved. The CDR3 sequence: CASSRRGNEKLFF. CDR3 nucleotide sequence: TGTGCCAGCAGCCGCCGGGGTAATGAAAAACTGTTTTTT. Supplemented by reference TRBV7-2 and TRBJ1-4, the full variable domain reads GAGVSQSPSNKVTEKGKDVELRCDPISGHTALYWYRQSLGQGLEFLIYFQGNSAPDKSGLPSDRFSAERTGGSVSTLTIQRTQQEDSAVYLCASSRRGNEKLFFGSGTQLSVL.